The T cell receptor beta chain under discussion was sequenced for a study of blood T cell repertoires in COVID-19. Study background: In each case, the material was cDNA or gDNA derived from T cells, B-cell-depleted T cells, or PBMCs.

Per the authors' pipeline: Reference gene primers were amplified, and this amplification served to estimate nucleated cell counts. Sequencing used immunoSEQ multiplex PCR; TCRdb keeps in-frame clones, though not all of them. V and J calls plus clone size are reproduced from that table; the DNA served to infer D and trimming. The profile covers 30,000 to 50,000 clones, with about 89% appearing a single time and about 25% taken by the ten largest. Germline V gene lookup returns CDR1 SGHNT and CDR2 YYREEE (reference sequence). Trimming took off 4 bases at V and 0 bases at J, with 11 bases between the two ends. CDR3 length: 15 amino acids.

Sequenced sample: peripheral blood. The TCR comes from a man aged 50 to 59 with active or convalescent COVID-19. This chain connects TRBV5-4 to TRBJ1-3, with D unclear. The CDR3 coding sequence is TGTGCCAGCAGCACCGGACGGGACTCTGGAAACACCATATATTTT. Encoded protein: CASSTGRDSGNTIYF.